The 13 T cell receptor beta chains given below trace back to one sample, sequenced in a study of blood T cells in healthy people across ages. With a J-beta primer mix and a sample-barcoded 5' primer, a second PCR ran roughly 7 to 11 cycles. TCRdb reprocessed the 5' RACE reads with MiXCR, giving one entry per CDR3 protein. The sample lists approximately 350,000 distinct CDR3 sequences; 45% to 65% were seen once. Material: blood. These receptors all stem from a man aged 60-69 years in good health.

The V call is TRBV12-3 or TRBV12-4, the J call TRBJ1-6, with unresolved D. Trimming took off 7 bases at V and 8 bases at J, with 18 bases between the two ends. The CDR3 runs to 15 residues. CDR3 in amino acids: CASTPNPGYDSPLHF. As DNA, the CDR3 is TGTGCCAGCACCCCTAATCCAGGATACGATTCACCCCTCCACTTT.

V usage is TRBV25-1 and J usage is TRBJ1-2; the D gene is possibly TRBD1 (5 bases). The CDR3 spans 15 residues. Trimming removed 2 bases at V and 3 bases at J, with 13 bases between. Germline V gene data show CDR1 as MGHDK and CDR2 as SYGVNS. In nucleotides, the CDR3 is TGTGCCAGCAGTGAAGGGGGGTCTCGCGACTATGGCTACACCTTC. It translates to CASSEGGSRDYGYTF.

This chain uses TRBV21-1 with TRBJ2-1; the table's D call TRBD1 went unverified against the DNA. TRBV21-1 is a known pseudogene. This CDR3 has 12 residues. Here the CDR3 DNA reads TGTGCCAGCAGCCCGGACAGGAATGAGCAGTTCTTC. This encodes CASSPDRNEQFF.

This clonotype has more than one count but fewer than ten. The chain recombines TRBV7-2 with TRBJ1-1; perhaps TRBD1 as D (5 bases). The CDR3 has 14 residues. Germline CDR1 and CDR2: SGHTA and FQGNSA. The V end lost 5 bases, the J end lost 1 base, and 11 bases lay between the germline ends. CDR3 coding DNA: TGTGCCAGCAGCGCCGGACACAAGAACACTGAAGCTTTCTTT. This encodes CASSAGHKNTEAFF.

This clonotype was picked up many times. V is TRBV5-6 and J is TRBJ2-3; 10 nucleotides match TRBD2. This CDR3 spans 18 amino acids. CDR1 and CDR2 (germline): SGHDT, YYEEEE. V trimming: 4 bases; J trimming: 2 bases; junction bases outside the gene matches: 13. The CDR3 sequence: CASSEKGGGLAATDTQYF. CDR3 bases: TGTGCCAGCAGCGAAAAGGGAGGAGGACTAGCGGCCACAGATACGCAGTATTTT.

The chain carries TRBV12-3 or TRBV12-4 and TRBJ1-2; a possible D gene is TRBD1 (5 bases). Trimming cost V 2 bases and J 1 base, with 8 bases left between them. The CDR3 loop spans 14 amino acids. CDR3 coding DNA: TGTGCCAGCAGTTTAATAGGGGATAACTATGGCTACACCTTC. Protein product: CASSLIGDNYGYTF.

This clonotype was observed a few times. The chain recombines TRBV25-1 with TRBJ1-5; D not certain. The germline V gene has CDR1 MGHDK and CDR2 SYGVNS. The CDR3 spans 14 residues. V was trimmed by 1 base and J by 4 bases, leaving 8 bases between them. CDR3 DNA sequence: TGTGCCAGCAGTGAATGGGGTGGGAATCAGCCCCAGCATTTT. Amino acid sequence: CASSEWGGNQPQHF.

V gene TRBV20-1 combines with J gene TRBJ2-7; 9 bases map to TRBD2. Germline V gene sequence: CDR1 DFQATT, CDR2 SNEGSKA (reference sequence). The trim removed 3 bases at V and 7 bases at J, leaving 19 bases unmatched. The CDR3 totals 17 residues. DNA for the CDR3: TGCAGTGCTAGCATCCGCGTAGCGGGAGTCATATACAATGAGCAGTACTTC. It translates to CSASIRVAGVIYNEQYF.

The J gene is TRBJ2-3, the V gene TRBV29-1; tentatively, D is TRBD2 (6 bases). Germline CDR1 and CDR2: SQVTM and ANQGSEA. V shed 5 bases and J shed 4 bases, with 7 bases lying between them. CDR3 size: 11 residues. The CDR3 sequence: CSVRLADTQYF. The CDR3 DNA sequence: TGCAGCGTTCGACTAGCAGATACGCAGTATTTT.

The chain couples TRBV6-6 to TRBJ2-7, with D possibly being TRBD1 or TRBD2 (5 bases each). Germline V gene data show CDR1 as MNHNY and CDR2 as SVGAGI (reference sequence). The CDR3 totals 13 residues. Trimming removed 5 bases at V and 3 bases at J, with 11 bases between. CDR3 bases: TGTGCCAGCAGTGGGGACCTCCACTACGAGCAGTACTTC. Its protein is CASSGDLHYEQYF.

The J gene is TRBJ2-7, the V gene TRBV4-3, with D possibly matching TRBD2 (6 bases). V lost 0 bases and J 0 bases, leaving 15 bases between the germline ends. CDR1 LGHNA and CDR2 YSLEER come from the germline V gene. This CDR3 has 17 amino acids. CDR3 amino acids: CASSQEGGAGLSYEQYF. The CDR3 bases are TGCGCCAGCAGCCAAGAAGGCGGAGCGGGCCTCTCCTACGAGCAGTACTTC.

The rearrangement uses TRBV9 and TRBJ1-2; D gene uncertain. The ends were cut back, 2 bases at V and 6 bases at J, with 17 bases in the middle. The CDR3 extends over 15 amino acids. Germline V gene data show CDR1 as SGDLS and CDR2 as YYNGEE. DNA of the CDR3: TGTGCCAGCAGCGTCCGTCCCATAGGTCAGAATGGCTACACCTTC. Its protein product is CASSVRPIGQNGYTF.

The chain carries TRBV7-2 and TRBJ2-5; D unclear. TRBJ2-7 matches the DNA end more closely, so the J call is doubtful. The CDR3 consists of 11 residues. CDR1 SGHTA and CDR2 FQGNSA come from the germline V gene. CDR3 bases: TGTGCCAGCAGCTTAGTATCCGAGCAGTACTTC. This gives the protein CASSLVSEQYF.